A selection of T cell receptor beta chains follows, all from one sample in a study of regulatory T cells in long-lasting Graves disease. TCRdb reanalysed the multiplex PCR reads using MiXCR and keeps one entry per CDR3 protein. The table shows 360,000 or so distinct CDR3 sequences, with roughly a sixth occurring only once. Separately, the same data were catalogued under a study of T cells in Graves' hyperthyroidism and ophthalmopathy.

Specimen: peripheral blood mononuclear cells (PBMCs), collected at new diagnosis, from a patient treated with antithyroid drugs. These receptors originate from a man in his forties or fifties with Graves disease. Both conserved end residues are part of each CDR3. A D gene is named only where the DNA matches it firmly. Clone size is not always given. Where it is, it says once, few, many or a class for expanded clones.

CASRRGSTNEKLLF,TGTGCCAGCCGACGAGGGTCAACTAATGAAAAACTGTTATTT,few,TRBV7-2,TRBJ1-4,NA
CASRHYSGGGSTDTQYF,TGTGCCAGCAGGCACTACTCCGGGGGGGGCAGCACAGATACGCAGTATTTT,NA,TRBV6-1,TRBJ2-3,TRBD2
CASGGGQGNTEAFF,TGTGCCAGCGGGGGGGGACAGGGGAACACTGAAGCTTTCTTT,many,TRBV2,TRBJ1-1,TRBD1
CASSSNRDREQFF,TGTGCCAGCAGCTCAAACCGGGACAGGGAGCAGTTCTTC,many,TRBV7-2,TRBJ2-1,TRBD1
CSARDGRLTSGPSGIQYF,TGCAGTGCTAGAGATGGTCGTCTGACTAGCGGGCCCAGCGGCATTCAGTACTTC,NA,TRBV20-1,TRBJ2-4,TRBD2
CSARVGGISSPLHF,TGCAGTGCTAGAGTGGGGGGCATAAGCTCACCCCTCCACTTT,few,TRBV20-1,TRBJ1-6,NA
CASRGTSGGPDTQYF,TGTGCCAGCAGGGGGACTAGCGGGGGGCCGGATACGCAGTATTTT,many,TRBV2,TRBJ2-3,TRBD2
CSVGGQGLSYEQYF,TGCAGCGTGGGGGGTCAGGGCCTCTCCTACGAGCAGTACTTC,few,TRBV29-1,TRBJ2-7,NA
CASSLTGTGLHEQYF,TGTGCCAGCAGCTTAACCGGGACAGGTCTCCACGAGCAGTACTTC,few,TRBV7-8,TRBJ2-7,TRBD1
CASSRDNQPQHF,TGTGCCAGCTCCAGGGATAATCAGCCCCAGCATTTT,many,TRBV6-1,TRBJ1-5,NA
CASRDIGGVYEQYF,TGTGCCAGCAGGGATATAGGGGGCGTTTACGAGCAGTACTTC,few,TRBV7-9,TRBJ2-7,TRBD1
CASSWDPLWEQYF,TGTGCCAGCAGTTGGGACCCCTTGTGGGAGCAGTACTTC,many,TRBV12-3/TRBV12-4,TRBJ2-7,NA
CASSQDRGRVAYF,TGCGCCAGCAGCCAAGATCGGGGGCGCGTGGCGTACTTC,few,TRBV4-1,TRBJ2-5,NA
CAWGTGPSSTDTQYF,TGTGCCTGGGGGACAGGGCCATCTAGCACAGATACGCAGTATTTT,NA,TRBV30,TRBJ2-3,TRBD1
CASSLVSGNTIYF,TGTGCCAGCAGCTTAGTCTCTGGAAACACCATATATTTT,NA,TRBV7-9,TRBJ1-3,NA
CASSSRVAGANVLTF,TGCGCCAGCAGCTCCAGGGTGGCCGGGGCCAACGTCCTGACTTTC,NA,TRBV5-1,TRBJ2-6,NA
CASSPPGTGGDQPQHF,TGTGCCAGCTCACCACCCGGGACAGGGGGCGATCAGCCCCAGCATTTT,NA,TRBV18,TRBJ1-5,TRBD1
CASSVEPSSAYEQYF,TGTGCCAGCAGCGTAGAGCCTAGCAGTGCCTACGAGCAGTACTTC,many,TRBV9,TRBJ2-7,NA
CASSLESRVEQHF,TGTGCCAGCAGCTTAGAGTCCCGGGTCGAGCAGCACTTC,NA,TRBV7-9,TRBJ2-7,NA
CASSQGQRSGYTF,TGCGCCAGCAGCCAGGGACAGCGGAGTGGCTACACCTTC,once,TRBV5-1,TRBJ1-2,TRBD1
CASSPSGTLTDTQYF,TGTGCCAGCAGCCCTAGCGGGACCCTCACAGATACGCAGTATTTT,many,TRBV11-3,TRBJ2-3,TRBD2
CASSPKLGGLGTGELFF,TGTGCCAGCAGTCCTAAACTCGGGGGGCTAGGCACCGGGGAGCTGTTTTTT,many,TRBV7-2,TRBJ2-2,NA
CASSSSRGQLQTFF,TGCGCCAGCAGCTCCAGTCGGGGCCAGCTTCAAACTTTCTTT,many,TRBV5-1,TRBJ1-1,NA
CATSGGAFSEQFF,TGTGCCACGAGCGGGGGGGCCTTCAGTGAGCAGTTCTTC,few,TRBV2,TRBJ2-1,TRBD2
CASVNSGGGTDTQYF,TGTGCCAGCGTAAATAGCGGGGGCGGCACAGATACGCAGTATTTT,NA,TRBV25-1,TRBJ2-3,TRBD2
CAITGQGSYEQYF,TGTGCCATCACCGGACAGGGCTCCTACGAGCAGTACTTC,many,TRBV10-3,TRBJ2-7,TRBD1
CASLERSRTTEAFF,TGTGCCAGCCTCGAACGCTCCCGGACCACTGAAGCTTTCTTT,many,TRBV28,TRBJ1-1,NA
CASRPVLRGDSPLHF,TGTGCCAGCAGACCAGTCCTTAGGGGCGATTCACCCCTCCACTTT,many,TRBV2,TRBJ1-6,NA
CASRTGEETQYF,TGTGCCAGCAGGACGGGGGAAGAGACCCAGTACTTC,many,TRBV6-2/TRBV6-3,TRBJ2-5,NA
CASSPRQYNEQFF,TGTGCCAGCAGTCCTAGACAGTACAATGAGCAGTTCTTC,many,TRBV5-5,TRBJ2-1,NA
CASSPIGFRYNEQFF,TGTGCCAGCAGTCCTATTGGTTTTCGCTACAATGAGCAGTTCTTC,many,TRBV28,TRBJ2-1,NA
CASSSLEQRGTQYF,TGTGCCAGCAGCTCCCTCGAGCAAAGGGGGACCCAGTACTTC,many,TRBV11-2,TRBJ2-5,NA
CASSLGSSGTSLYF,TGTGCCAGCAGCTTGGGATCCTCAGGGACTAGCTTGTATTTT,NA,TRBV5-4,TRBJ2-3,TRBD2
CASSDLGANTDTQYF,TGTGCCAGCAGTGATTTGGGGGCTAACACAGATACGCAGTATTTT,few,TRBV25-1,TRBJ2-3,NA
CASSGQIRKTQYF,TGTGCCAGCTCGGGACAGATAAGAAAGACCCAGTACTTC,once,TRBV2,TRBJ2-5,TRBD1
CASSYSAGTDEQYF,TGTGCCAGCAGTTACAGCGCAGGGACGGACGAGCAGTACTTC,NA,TRBV6-2/TRBV6-3,TRBJ2-7,NA
CASSEDNSNQPQHF,TGCGCCAGCAGTGAGGACAATAGCAATCAGCCCCAGCATTTT,many,TRBV10-2,TRBJ1-5,NA
CASSLRLSHTGELFF,TGTGCCAGCAGTTTACGACTGTCCCACACCGGGGAGCTGTTTTTT,many,TRBV12-3/TRBV12-4,TRBJ2-2,NA
CATSQGPTVGYEQYF,TGCGCCACCAGCCAAGGGCCGACCGTGGGCTACGAGCAGTACTTC,many,TRBV4-1,TRBJ2-7,NA